These 24 T cell receptor beta chains share one sample of origin, sequenced in a study of shared clonotypes between healthy human individuals. Sequenced by immunoSEQ multiplex PCR; TCRdb stores in-frame clones only, minus some. This sample has a few hundred thousand clones; approximately 97% occur once, and the top ten carry about 0.32%. The sequencing input was memory CD8+ T cells sorted from blood. Subset reported: CD45RO+ cells pooled with CCR7-negative TemRA cells. These receptors were obtained from a man under 40 in good health.

The chain combines TRBV6-1 with TRBJ1-5; D uncertain. The CDR3 covers 14 residues. The V end lost 5 bases, the J end lost 11 bases, and 19 bases lay between the germline ends. From germline, CDR1 is MNHNS and CDR2 SASEGT. CDR3 sequence: CASSTSRTVVSQHF. Written as DNA, the CDR3 is TGTGCCAGCAGTACCTCGCGCACAGTTGTGTCCCAGCATTTT.

This clone was seen a handful of times. The rearrangement joins TRBV28 to TRBJ2-7, with 12 bases aligning to TRBD2. Trimming at V came to 5 bases and at J to 1 base, leaving 0 bases not matched to a gene. Germline CDR1 MDHEN, CDR2 SYDVKM. The CDR3 contains 14 residues. This CDR3 reads CASSGLAGSYEQYF. The DNA for the CDR3 is TGTGCCAGCAGTGGACTAGCGGGATCCTACGAGCAGTACTTC.

V gene TRBV15 combines with J gene TRBJ2-5; possibly TRBD2 for D (5 bases). The CDR3 is made up of 16 amino acids. With 0 bases removed from V and 2 bases from J, the gap between germline ends came to 13 bases. In germline, CDR1 is LNHNV, CDR2 YYDKDF (reference sequence). CDR3 amino acids: CATSREGLATQETQYF. The CDR3 DNA follows: TGTGCCACCAGCAGAGAGGGGTTAGCGACACAAGAGACCCAGTACTTC. Filled out from reference TRBV15 and TRBJ2-5, the complete variable domain reads DAMVIQNPRYQVTQFGKPVTLSCSQTLNHNVMYWYQQKSSQAPKLLFHYYDKDFNNEADTPDNFQSRRPNTSFCFLDIRSPGLGDTAMYLCATSREGLATQETQYFGPGTRLLVL.

The chain couples TRBV30 to TRBJ2-2; D gene uncertain. CDR3 length: 15 residues. The germline V and J ends were trimmed by 0 bases and 0 bases, with 8 bases remaining between them. Germline values: CDR1 GTSNPN, CDR2 SVGIG (reference sequence). The CDR3 spells CAWSVLTANTGELFF. As DNA, the CDR3 is TGTGCCTGGAGTGTTTTAACGGCGAACACCGGGGAGCTGTTTTTT.

The genes are TRBV19 and TRBJ1-4; 8 nucleotides align to TRBD1. J gave up 11 bases and V 5 bases, and 7 bases lay outside the gene matches. The V gene's germline CDR1 is LNHDA and CDR2 SQIVND (reference sequence). The CDR3 runs 13 residues. CDR3 residues: CASSGQGTSKLFF. The CDR3 region has the DNA TGTGCCAGTAGTGGACAGGGAACGAGCAAACTGTTTTTT.

This chain connects TRBV18 to TRBJ1-1; D remains ambiguous. Trimming shortened V by 5 bases and J by 6 bases, and 13 bases separated the two germline ends. The CDR3 runs to 13 residues. Germline assignment: CDR1 KGHSH and CDR2 LQKENI. CDR3 nucleotides: TGTGCCAGCTCAGGTCGGGTCGACGCTGAAGCTTTCTTT. Translation gives CASSGRVDAEAFF.

The V and J genes are TRBV30 and TRBJ2-7; D possibly corresponds to TRBD1 (5 bases). This CDR3 has 12 residues. V lost 2 bases and J lost 2, with 7 bases in between. CDR1 GTSNPN and CDR2 SVGIG come from the germline V gene (reference sequence). CDR3 nucleotides: TGTGCCTGGAGTCTAGGGGCCTACGAGCAGTACTTC. The encoded protein is CAWSLGAYEQYF.

This chain connects TRBV27 to TRBJ2-1; TRBD2 matches 10 bases. The ends lost 4 bases at V and 0 bases at J; junction bases unmatched: 6. The CDR3 contains 17 residues. CDR1 and CDR2 from the germline V gene are MNHEY and SMNVEV (reference sequence). In DNA form, the CDR3 reads TGTGCCAGCAGTTCGCCGGGACTAGCGAGCTCCTACAATGAGCAGTTCTTC. Translation: CASSSPGLASSYNEQFF.

The V call is TRBV11-1, the J call TRBJ2-7, with D tentatively TRBD1 or TRBD2 (5 bases each). V lost 5 bases and J 0 bases, leaving 11 bases between the germline ends. Germline V gene sequence: CDR1 SGHAT, CDR2 FQDESV (reference sequence). The CDR3 runs 14 residues. The CDR3 region is CASSLGPFSYEQYF. DNA of the CDR3: TGTGCCAGCAGCCTGGGACCGTTCTCCTACGAGCAGTACTTC.

As to this clone: Other DNA sequences from this sample encode an identical CDR3 as well. In DNA, the CDR3 is TGTGCCAGCAGTTACTCGACTAGCGGCTCCTACGAGCAGTACTTC. Translation: CASSYSTSGSYEQYF. This chain links TRBV6-5 with TRBJ2-7; 9 bases fit TRBD2. The CDR3 runs to 15 residues. Trimming took 0 bases from V and 0 from J; bases not matched to a gene: 0. From germline, CDR1 is MNHEY and CDR2 SVGAGI.

This chain links TRBV28 with TRBJ1-2, with no clear D. This CDR3 comprises 12 residues. Germline assignment: CDR1 MDHEN and CDR2 SYDVKM. Trimming left V 3 bases short and J 7 bases short, with 9 bases between. The DNA for the CDR3 is TGTGCCAGCAGTTTTATTGGGAGTGGCTACACCTTC. Translated: CASSFIGSGYTF.

The CDR3: CASSSQGSGYEQYF. Written as DNA, the CDR3 is TGTGCCAGCAGCTCACAGGGTAGTGGCTACGAGCAGTACTTC. This chain uses TRBV5-4 with TRBJ2-7; D may be TRBD1 (6 bases). The germline CDR1 and CDR2 sequences are SGHNT and YYREEE (reference sequence). V was shortened by 3 bases and J by 3 bases, with 13 bases between the two germline ends. The CDR3 is made up of 14 amino acids.

V gene TRBV28 combines with J gene TRBJ1-2, with 9 bases that match TRBD1. CDR1 MDHEN and CDR2 SYDVKM come from the germline V gene. The CDR3 totals 12 residues. The V and J ends lost 6 bases and 8 bases, in that order; junction bases with no gene match: 4. CDR3 protein: CASRLTGGGYTF. In DNA form, the CDR3 reads TGTGCCAGCAGGTTAACAGGGGGCGGCTACACCTTC.

The rearrangement links TRBV9 to TRBJ2-5; TRBD2 matches at 10 bases. CDR3 length: 15 amino acids. V dropped 6 bases and J dropped 2; count of bases not matched to a gene: 7. Germline CDR1 reads SGDLS; CDR2 reads YYNGEE. The DNA for the CDR3 is TGTGCCAGCACCCGAGCGGGAGGGCCACAAGAGACCCAGTACTTC. Its translation: CASTRAGGPQETQYF.

This chain links TRBV5-5 with TRBJ2-5; 7 bases match TRBD1. Germline CDR1 SGHKS, CDR2 YYEKEE (reference sequence). The CDR3 extends over 15 amino acids. The V gene end was trimmed by 3 bases and the J gene end by 6 bases; junction bases not matched to a gene: 11. CDR3 amino acids: CASSSTGHVGKTQYF. CDR3 nucleotide sequence: TGTGCCAGCAGCTCGACAGGGCACGTGGGGAAGACCCAGTACTTC.

This chain links TRBV7-2 with TRBJ2-1, with 12 bases that match TRBD2. J was trimmed by 6 bases and V by 5 bases; bases with no gene match: 2. The CDR3 spans 14 residues. Germline loops: CDR1 SGHTA, CDR2 FQGNSA. CDR3 loop: CASSATSGSNEQFF. The CDR3 DNA follows: TGTGCCAGCAGCGCGACTAGCGGGAGCAATGAGCAGTTCTTC.

This chain connects TRBV2 to TRBJ2-5; D might be TRBD2 (6 bases). Trimming stripped 6 bases from V and 5 bases from J, with 13 bases between. Germline-derived CDR1 and CDR2 are SNHLY and FYNNEI. The CDR3 has 13 amino acids. DNA of the CDR3: TGTGCCAGCAGCCCGGGACTTCGGGAGACCCAGTACTTC. Protein product: CASSPGLRETQYF.

The chain is built from TRBV11-3 and TRBJ1-4; TRBD1 might be the D (5 bases). Germline-derived CDR1 and CDR2 are SGHNT and YENEEA. V was clipped by 2 bases and J by 4 bases, with 14 bases between them. This CDR3 region has 16 residues. In nucleotides, the CDR3 is TGTGCCAGCAGCTTATCGTCAGGGATTTTTAATGAAAAACTGTTTTTT. Translating it yields CASSLSSGIFNEKLFF.

The chain joins TRBV7-3 to TRBJ2-3, with 7 bases fitting TRBD2. The trim removed 11 bases at V and 6 bases at J, leaving 5 bases unmatched. This CDR3 is built from 11 residues. Germline V lookup: CDR1 SGHTA, CDR2 FQGTGA. In DNA form, the CDR3 reads TGTGCCCGCGCGGGAGTCGATACGCAGTATTTT. Translated, it gives CARAGVDTQYF.

This sequence joins TRBV5-1 and TRBJ1-2, with TRBD1 matching 9 bases. This CDR3 is 16 amino acids long. V lost 1 base and J lost 4; bases outside the gene matches: 8. Germline lookup yields CDR1 SGHRS and CDR2 YFSETQ. The CDR3 DNA sequence: TGCGCCAGCAGCTTGAGAGCGATGACAGGGGGCTATGGCTACACCTTC. This codes for CASSLRAMTGGYGYTF.

The V call is TRBV27, the J call TRBJ2-7; 10 nucleotides agree with TRBD2. The CDR3 contains 15 residues. CDR1 is MNHEY, CDR2 SMNVEV, per germline (reference sequence). V dropped 9 bases and J dropped 2; count of bases not matched to a gene: 10. CDR3 protein: CASSRHLAGAYEQYF. CDR3 DNA: TGTGCCAGTAGTCGCCACCTAGCGGGAGCCTACGAGCAGTACTTC.

The rearrangement links TRBV2 to TRBJ2-7; D is possibly TRBD2 (6 bases). The CDR3 spans 13 residues. Trimming took off 10 bases at V and 4 bases at J, with 17 bases between the two ends. CDR1 is SNHLY, CDR2 FYNNEI, per germline. CDR3 coding DNA: TGTGCCACCGGAGTCGGGACTCTTTACGAGCAGTACTTC. This translates into CATGVGTLYEQYF.

The chain uses TRBV30 and TRBJ2-1, with D unresolved. Germline CDR1 is GTSNPN and CDR2 is SVGIG (reference sequence). V lost 3 bases and J 0 bases, leaving 9 bases between the germline ends. The CDR3 is 14 amino acids. CDR3 region: CAWRVGISYNEQFF. As DNA, the CDR3 is TGTGCCTGGAGGGTTGGGATCTCCTACAATGAGCAGTTCTTC.

This rearrangement joins TRBV28 to TRBJ2-7, with 7 positions matching TRBD1. The CDR3 spans 15 residues. The germline gives CDR1 MDHEN, CDR2 SYDVKM. V gave up 2 bases and J gave up 2 bases; unmatched junction bases: 6. CDR3 in DNA: TGTGCCAGCAGTTTAAAATCCGGGACAGCCTACGAGCAGTACTTC. Its translation: CASSLKSGTAYEQYF.